These 15 T cell receptor beta chains were all obtained from the same sample, sequenced in a study of Graves' ophthalmopathy and Graves' hyperthyroidism. RNA transcripts provided the template for amplifying TCR beta CDR3 regions. First-round RT-PCR relied on HTBI primers, and a second-round multiplex PCR came next. TCRdb re-called the multiplex PCR reads with MiXCR, one entry per CDR3 protein. The data show approximately 640,000 distinct CDR3 sequences, roughly 39% seen once. The sequenced material came from peripheral blood. The source is an adult man with Graves' ophthalmopathy.

This clonotype was picked up many times. The gene calls are TRBV2 and TRBJ2-5; D is perhaps TRBD1 (5 bases). CDR3 length: 14 amino acids. Trimming removed 6 bases from V and 5 bases from J, with 16 bases in between. Germline-derived CDR1 and CDR2 are SNHLY and FYNNEI. CDR3 sequence reads: CASRGEQAGETQYF. Written as DNA, the CDR3 is TGTGCCAGCAGGGGTGAACAGGCTGGGGAGACCCAGTACTTC.

As to this clonotype: This may be a read error, as it is one base from a much larger clone. Since the CDR3 does not end with the conserved phenylalanine or tryptophan, this likely comes from a read error. V is TRBV12-3 or TRBV12-4 and J is TRBJ1-2; D might be TRBD1 (5 bases). V shed 5 bases and J shed 8 bases, with 18 bases lying between them. The length of the CDR3 is 14 residues. The CDR3 bases are TGTGCCAGCAGTCCTCGAGGTAGGGGAGACGGCTACACCCTC. This sequence encodes CASSPRGRGDGYTL.

V is TRBV5-1 and J is TRBJ2-7, with D possibly being TRBD1 or TRBD2 (6 bases each). The germline gives CDR1 SGHRS, CDR2 YFSETQ. The CDR3 runs to 15 residues. Trimming removed 3 bases from V and 6 bases from J, with 19 bases in between. The CDR3 region is CASSSSGAFVGEQYF. CDR3 nucleotide sequence: TGCGCCAGCAGCTCTTCGGGGGCTTTTGTCGGCGAGCAGTACTTC.

At least ten counts were recorded for this clonotype. The chain carries TRBV7-9 and TRBJ1-2; D unclear. The germline V gene encodes CDR1 SEHNR and CDR2 FQNEAQ (reference sequence). The CDR3 has 12 amino acids. Trimming shortened V by 7 bases and J by 4 bases, and 10 bases separated the two germline ends. CDR3 in amino acids: CASTQEGYGYTF. The CDR3 bases are TGTGCCAGCACCCAGGAAGGCTATGGCTACACCTTC.

At least ten counts were recorded for this clonotype. J is TRBJ2-7 and V is TRBV5-1; 8 nucleotides align to TRBD1. Per germline, CDR1 SGHRS and CDR2 YFSETQ. V shed 0 bases, J shed 3 bases, and the junction held 2 bases outside the gene matches. The CDR3 loop spans 14 amino acids. The CDR3 DNA follows: TGCGCCAGCAGCTTGGCCGACAGGGGCTACGAGCAGTACTTC. Amino acid sequence: CASSLADRGYEQYF.

V is TRBV7-2 and J is TRBJ1-2; 7 bases are shared with TRBD1. The CDR3 is 15 amino acids. Germline trimming cut 5 bases from V and 4 bases from J; bases unmatched to any gene: 10. The germline CDR1 and CDR2 sequences are SGHTA and FQGNSA. CDR3 nucleotides: TGTGCCAGCAGCGCTAGACAGGGCCAGATCTATGGCTACACCTTC. Translation: CASSARQGQIYGYTF.

V and J are TRBV10-3 and TRBJ1-6; no clear D gene. V dropped 10 bases and J dropped 9 bases, with 16 bases sitting between them. The CDR3 runs 13 residues. CDR1 and CDR2 from the germline V gene are ENHRY and SYGVKD. The CDR3 protein is CASFVGFGSPLHF. The CDR3, as DNA: TGTGCCAGCTTTGTGGGGTTTGGTTCACCCCTCCACTTT.

A few counts support this clonotype. This CDR3 is missing its conserved last phenylalanine or tryptophan, likely due to a read error. The limits of the CDR3 on the DNA are not certain, so only TCRdb's listed CDR3 is given. The chain is built from TRBV6-5 and TRBJ2-5. Per germline, CDR1 MNHEY and CDR2 SVGAGI. The CDR3 sequence runs 8 residues, both termini included. CDR3 in amino acids: CASSYSVT.

This clonotype was recorded many times. This chain uses TRBV5-6 with TRBJ1-1, with TRBD1 as a possible D gene (5 bases). Germline V CDR1 and CDR2: SGHDT, YYEEEE. This CDR3 comprises 13 residues. Trimming left V 2 bases short and J 3 bases short, with 8 bases between. The CDR3, as DNA: TGTGCCAGCAGCTTAGTGGGGGACACTGAAGCTTTCTTT. Translated: CASSLVGDTEAFF.

This clonotype occurred many times. The gene calls are TRBV19 and TRBJ1-5; TRBD1 might be the D (6 bases). This CDR3 comprises 13 residues. Trimming left V 5 bases short and J 5 bases short, with 10 bases between. Germline V lookup: CDR1 LNHDA, CDR2 SQIVND (reference sequence). DNA of the CDR3: TGTGCCAGTAGTGTCAGGGGAGATCAGCCCCAGCATTTT. Protein: CASSVRGDQPQHF.

This clonotype was counted only a few times. Given a much more abundant clone one base away, this may be a read error. This chain joins TRBV2 and TRBJ2-3; TRBD1 matches at 10 bases. The CDR3 is 16 residues long. The J segment lost 3 bases and the V segment lost 5 bases, leaving 8 bases of the junction unmatched. Per the germline V gene, CDR1 is SNHLY and CDR2 is FYNNEI. As DNA, the CDR3 is TGTGCCAGCAGTCGACTAAGGGACAGGGGAACAGATACGCAGTATTTT. Translated: CASSRLRDRGTDTQYF. Drawing the rest from reference TRBV2 and TRBJ2-3, the complete variable domain is EPEVTQTPSHQVTQMGQEVILRCVPISNHLYFYWYRQILGQKVEFLVSFYNNEISEKSEIFDDQFSVERPDGSNFTLKIRSTKLEDSAMYFCASSRLRDRGTDTQYFGPGTRLTVL.

This clonotype was found a few times. V gene TRBV19 combines with J gene TRBJ1-5; D gene unclear. Between the trimmed V and J ends, which lost 3 bases and 4 bases, there was a span of 13 bases. The length of the CDR3 is 15 residues. Germline CDR1 and CDR2: LNHDA and SQIVND (reference sequence). The CDR3 sequence is CASSIREGRNQPQHF. The CDR3 nucleotides read TGTGCCAGTAGTATTCGGGAGGGAAGAAATCAGCCCCAGCATTTT. The entire variable domain, with the rest obtained from reference TRBV19 and TRBJ1-5, is as follows: DGGITQSPKYLFRKEGQNVTLSCEQNLNHDAMYWYRQDPGQGLRLIYYSQIVNDFQKGDIAEGYSVSREKKESFPLTVTSAQKNPTAFYLCASSIREGRNQPQHFGDGTRLSIL.

The chain has TRBV5-6 and TRBJ2-3; 9 bases fit TRBD1. The V gene's germline CDR1 is SGHDT and CDR2 YYEEEE. The CDR3 runs to 15 residues. V shed 3 bases, J shed 3 bases, and the junction held 5 bases outside the gene matches. CDR3 loop: CASSSYGTGTDTQYF. CDR3 bases: TGTGCCAGCAGCTCATACGGGACAGGGACAGATACGCAGTATTTT.

The chain couples TRBV2 to TRBJ2-7, with TRBD2 as a possible D gene (5 bases). Germline loops: CDR1 SNHLY, CDR2 FYNNEI. This CDR3 is 13 amino acids long. Trimming removed 5 bases from V and 0 bases from J, with 8 bases in between. This CDR3 reads CASSKSGSYEQYF. CDR3 DNA: TGTGCCAGCAGTAAAAGCGGCTCCTACGAGCAGTACTTC.

This clonotype was observed at least ten times. V gene TRBV20-1 combines with J gene TRBJ2-5, with 8 bases aligning to TRBD1. Germline V gene lookup returns CDR1 DFQATT and CDR2 SNEGSKA (reference sequence). With V trimmed by 0 bases and J by 6 bases, 12 bases remained unmatched. The length of the CDR3 is 16 residues. The CDR3 nucleotides are TGCAGTGCTAGAGATCTTGTGGACAGGGTCCGTCAGACCCAGTACTTC. Translation: CSARDLVDRVRQTQYF.